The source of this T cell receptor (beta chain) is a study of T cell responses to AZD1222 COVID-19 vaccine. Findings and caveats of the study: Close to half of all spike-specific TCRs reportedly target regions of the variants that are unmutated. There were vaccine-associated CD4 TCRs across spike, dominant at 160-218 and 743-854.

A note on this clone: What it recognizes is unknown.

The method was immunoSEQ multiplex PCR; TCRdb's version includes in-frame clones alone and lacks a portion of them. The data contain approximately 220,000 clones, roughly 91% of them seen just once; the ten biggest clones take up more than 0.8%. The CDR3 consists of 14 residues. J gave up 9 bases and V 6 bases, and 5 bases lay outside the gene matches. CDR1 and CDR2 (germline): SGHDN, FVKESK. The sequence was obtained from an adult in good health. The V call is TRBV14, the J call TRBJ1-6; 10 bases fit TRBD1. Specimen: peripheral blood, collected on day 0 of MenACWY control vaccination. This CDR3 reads CASRGTGVGSPLHF. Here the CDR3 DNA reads TGTGCCAGCAGAGGGACAGGGGTCGGTTCACCCCTCCACTTT.